A few counts support the clone carrying this TCR beta chain. The antigen remains unidentified. These data are taken from a study of early T cells in non-severe SARS-CoV-2 infection. Each CDR3 protein gets one entry after TCRdb re-called the 5' RACE reads with MiXCR. The sample lists 45,000 to 70,000 distinct CDR3 sequences, roughly 11% seen once, with approximately 10% in the top ten. Broader study findings: Anti-spike CD8 specificities were favored by VDJdb matching, whose results missed private and CD4 specificities.

Germline CDR1 is DFQATT and CDR2 is SNEGSKA (reference sequence). J was trimmed by 7 bases and V by 5 bases; bases with no gene match: 4. CDR3 length: 13 residues. This receptor was obtained from an adult who was a healthcare worker with PCR-confirmed SARS-CoV-2 infection or an uninfected control (not recorded which). Material for sequencing was whole blood. The rearrangement uses TRBV20-1 and TRBJ1-6; the match to TRBD1 covers 8 bases. CDR3 coding DNA: TGCAGTGCTCAGGGGGCGGCGAATTCACCCCTCCACTTT. It encodes CSAQGAANSPLHF.